The present entry profiles one T cell receptor (beta chain) with its context. Antigen unknown. These data are taken from a study of T cell responses to AZD1222 COVID-19 vaccine. The V end was cut by 4 bases, the J end by 6 bases, with 14 bases between. Germline V gene lookup returns CDR1 SGHRS and CDR2 YFSETQ. The CDR3 spans 14 residues. Sequenced by immunoSEQ multiplex PCR; TCRdb stores in-frame clones only, minus some. The sample includes over 150,000 clones, over 85% of them seen just once. General study points: Regions 160-218 and 743-854 held dominance among vaccine-associated CD4 TCRs, which spanned spike. As reported, nearly half of all spike-specific TCRs target variant regions that are unmutated. Donors, mostly white British, included more females; clonal diversity was possibly underestimated. Sampling that yielded the repertoires occurred only after the peak T cell response.

The source of this sequence is an adult in good health. The rearrangement uses TRBV5-1 and TRBJ1-5; a weak D match, TRBD1 (6 bases). The sample in question was peripheral blood, obtained on day 0 of AZD1222 vaccination. CDR3 region: CASSPRGPGQPQHF. The CDR3 nucleotides read TGCGCCAGCAGCCCGCGGGGGCCGGGTCAGCCCCAGCATTTT.